This T cell receptor beta chain was identified during a study of blood T cell repertoires in COVID-19. Study-level information: Acute-phase and convalescent COVID-19 samples originated in the United States, Italy and Spain. In each case, the material was cDNA or gDNA derived from T cells, B-cell-depleted T cells, or PBMCs.

Original handling: Amplified reference gene primers provided the basis for estimating nucleated cell counts. The assay was immunoSEQ multiplex PCR, and TCRdb's table has in-frame clones only and misses some. D and trimming were read from the DNA, whereas the V and J calls and clone size are those reported in that table. The sample shows fewer than 250,000 clones, 83% of them seen only once. The ends were cut back, 2 bases at V and 6 bases at J, with 19 bases in the middle. Germline V gives CDR1 MNHNS, CDR2 SASEGT. The length of the CDR3 is 16 residues. The sample was peripheral blood. This chain uses TRBV6-1 with TRBJ1-2; D possibly corresponds to TRBD1 (5 bases). The source of this sequence is a man aged 50-59 years with active or convalescent COVID-19. CDR3 nucleotide sequence: TGTGCCAGCAGTGAACTTTACCAGGGAAGTGTGCATGGCTACACCTTC. Its protein product is CASSELYQGSVHGYTF.